This TCR beta chain derives from a study of blood T cell repertoires in COVID-19. This CDR3 is 14 amino acids long. In germline, CDR1 is SNHLY, CDR2 FYNNEI. Trimming removed 6 bases at V and 1 base at J, with 12 bases between. The protocol was immunoSEQ multiplex PCR, while the TCRdb copy is restricted to in-frame clones and leaves out a portion. The top ten clones hold around 12% of a sample with some 250,000 clones, 75% to 85% of them seen once. Material for sequencing was peripheral blood. The source of this sequence is a woman in her sixties or seventies with active or convalescent COVID-19. This chain connects TRBV2 to TRBJ1-2; D is perhaps TRBD1 (5 bases). CDR3 protein: CASSSGGGNYGYTF. As DNA, the CDR3 is TGTGCCAGCAGCTCGGGGGGAGGTAACTATGGCTACACCTTC.